The source of this TCR beta chain is a study of T cell responses to AZD1222 COVID-19 vaccine. Sequencing used immunoSEQ multiplex PCR; TCRdb keeps in-frame clones, though not all of them. The table includes about 120,000 clones, around 87% detected once. The study's findings and limits: Regions left unmutated in variants are reportedly the target of nearly half of spike-specific TCRs.

This clone was seen more than once but under ten times. Its specificity is not known. Germline CDR1 and CDR2: SGHTS and YDEGEE. The CDR3 sequence is 16 residues long. V lost 5 bases to trimming and J lost 1 base; unmatched junction nucleotides: 7. This specimen was peripheral blood, taken 28 days after the second AZD1222 dose. The clonotype originates from an adult who received the AZD1222 COVID-19 vaccine. J is TRBJ2-4 and V is TRBV5-8; TRBD1 matches at 9 bases. The CDR3 spells CASRWGQGRAKNIQYF. In nucleotides, the CDR3 is TGTGCCAGCAGATGGGGACAGGGAAGGGCCAAAAACATTCAGTACTTC.